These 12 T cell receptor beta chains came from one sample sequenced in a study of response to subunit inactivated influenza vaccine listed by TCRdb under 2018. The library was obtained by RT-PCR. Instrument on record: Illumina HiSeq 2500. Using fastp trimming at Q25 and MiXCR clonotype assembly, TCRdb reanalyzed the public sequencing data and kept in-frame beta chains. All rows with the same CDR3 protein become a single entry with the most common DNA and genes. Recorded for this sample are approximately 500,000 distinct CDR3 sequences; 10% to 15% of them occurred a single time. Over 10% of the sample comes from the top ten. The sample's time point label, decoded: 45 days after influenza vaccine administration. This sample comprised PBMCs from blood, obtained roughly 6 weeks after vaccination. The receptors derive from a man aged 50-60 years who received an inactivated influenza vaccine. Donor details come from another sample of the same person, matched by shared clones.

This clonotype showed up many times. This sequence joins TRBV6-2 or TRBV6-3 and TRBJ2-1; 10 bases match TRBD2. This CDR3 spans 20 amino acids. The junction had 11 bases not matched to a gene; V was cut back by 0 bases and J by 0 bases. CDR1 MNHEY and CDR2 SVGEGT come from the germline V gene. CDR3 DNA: TGTGCCAGCAGTTACTCGATGAGTCTAGCGGGAGCCAGCTCCTACAATGAGCAGTTCTTC. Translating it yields CASSYSMSLAGASSYNEQFF.

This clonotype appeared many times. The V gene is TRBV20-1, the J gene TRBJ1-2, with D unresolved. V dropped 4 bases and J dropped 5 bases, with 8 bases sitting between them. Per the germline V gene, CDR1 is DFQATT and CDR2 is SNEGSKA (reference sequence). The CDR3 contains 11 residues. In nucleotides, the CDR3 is TGCAGTGCTACAAACACTTATGGCTACACCTTC. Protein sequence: CSATNTYGYTF.

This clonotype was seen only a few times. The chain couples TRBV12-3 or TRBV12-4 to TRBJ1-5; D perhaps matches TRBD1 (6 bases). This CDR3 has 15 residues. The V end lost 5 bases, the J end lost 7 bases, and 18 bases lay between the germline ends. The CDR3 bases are TGTGCCAGCAGTCCGAGTCTGGGGGGCTTGCAGCCCCAGCATTTT. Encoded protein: CASSPSLGGLQPQHF.

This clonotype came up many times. CDR3 nucleotides: TGCGCCAGCAGCCACTACTTGAACACTGAAGCTTTCTTT. Residues: CASSHYLNTEAFF. The chain couples TRBV4-3 to TRBJ1-1; D is ambiguous. The CDR3 covers 13 residues. The germline CDR1 and CDR2 sequences are LGHNA and YSLEER. Trimming stripped 3 bases from V and 0 bases from J, with 5 bases between.

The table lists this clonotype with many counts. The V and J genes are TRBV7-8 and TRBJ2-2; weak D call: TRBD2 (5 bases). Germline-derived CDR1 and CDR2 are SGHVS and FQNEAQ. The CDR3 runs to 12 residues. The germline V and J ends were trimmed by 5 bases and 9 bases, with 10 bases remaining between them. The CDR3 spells CASSRTSWELFF. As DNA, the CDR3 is TGTGCCAGCAGCCGGACTTCGTGGGAGCTGTTTTTT. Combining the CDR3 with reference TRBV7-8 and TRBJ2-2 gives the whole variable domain GAGVSQSPRYKVAKRGQDVALRCDPISGHVSLFWYQQALGQGPEFLTYFQNEAQLDKSGLPSDRFFAERPEGSVSTLKIQRTQQEDSAVYLCASSRTSWELFFGEGSRLTVL.

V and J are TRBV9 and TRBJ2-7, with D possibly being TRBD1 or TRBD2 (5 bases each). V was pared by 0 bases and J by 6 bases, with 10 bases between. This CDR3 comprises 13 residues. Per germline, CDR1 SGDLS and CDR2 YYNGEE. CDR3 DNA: TGTGCCAGCAGCGTAGACGTTGGGGGCGAGCAGTACTTC. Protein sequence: CASSVDVGGEQYF.

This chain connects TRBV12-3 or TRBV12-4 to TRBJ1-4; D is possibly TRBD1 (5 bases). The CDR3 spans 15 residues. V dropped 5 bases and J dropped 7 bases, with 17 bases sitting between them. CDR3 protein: CASSGYQGEAEKLFF. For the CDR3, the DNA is TGTGCCAGCAGTGGGTACCAGGGTGAGGCTGAAAAACTGTTTTTT.

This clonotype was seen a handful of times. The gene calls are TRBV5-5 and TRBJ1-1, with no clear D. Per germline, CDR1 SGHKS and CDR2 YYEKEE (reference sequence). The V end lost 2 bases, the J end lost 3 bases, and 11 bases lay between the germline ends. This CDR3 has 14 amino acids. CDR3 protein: CASSFHRQDTEAFF. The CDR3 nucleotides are TGTGCCAGCAGCTTCCACCGGCAGGACACTGAAGCTTTCTTT.

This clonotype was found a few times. The DNA for the CDR3 is TGCAGTGCTAGAGGGGTCAGTAATACGCAGTATTTT. Translating gives CSARGVSNTQYF. The chain joins TRBV20-1 to TRBJ2-3; D not certain. Germline V CDR1 and CDR2: DFQATT, SNEGSKA (reference sequence). This CDR3 is 12 amino acids long. Deletions cut 1 base from V and 7 bases from J, with 9 bases between.

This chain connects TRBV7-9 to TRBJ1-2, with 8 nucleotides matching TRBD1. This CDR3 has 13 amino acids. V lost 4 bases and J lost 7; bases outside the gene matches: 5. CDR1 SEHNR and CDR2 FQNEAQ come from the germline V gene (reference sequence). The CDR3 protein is CASSYPGGFGYTF. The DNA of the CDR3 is TGTGCCAGCAGCTACCCAGGGGGCTTTGGCTACACCTTC.

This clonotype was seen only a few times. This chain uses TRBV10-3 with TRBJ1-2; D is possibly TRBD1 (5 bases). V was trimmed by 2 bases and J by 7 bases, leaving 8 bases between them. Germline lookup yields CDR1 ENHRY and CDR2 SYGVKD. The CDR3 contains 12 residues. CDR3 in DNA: TGTGCCATCAGTGAGAGGAGGGGTGGCTACACCTTC. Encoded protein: CAISERRGGYTF.

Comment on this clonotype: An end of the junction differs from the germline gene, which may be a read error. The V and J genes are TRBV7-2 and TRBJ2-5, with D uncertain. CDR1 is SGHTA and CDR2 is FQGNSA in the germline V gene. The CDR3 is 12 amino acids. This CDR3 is CATSSLLETQYF. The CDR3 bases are TGTGCCACCAGCTCCCTTCTGGAGACCCAGTACTTC.